The present T cell receptor beta chain was sequenced within a study of cytomegalovirus exposure and HLA in healthy donors. Study information: The approximately 710 first-cohort repertoires and the approximately 110 validation repertoires shared the same platform, a later analysis reported.

The method was immunoSEQ multiplex PCR; TCRdb's version includes in-frame clones alone and lacks a portion of them. The table has about 360,000 clones, roughly 88% seen once. As to this clone: Its antigen is not identified.

Study-level findings and limits: Among TCR beta chains, those listed as cytomegalovirus-associated numbered about 150.

CDR1 and CDR2 (germline): MDHEN, SYDVKM. The V gene end was trimmed by 5 bases and the J gene end by 2 bases; junction bases not matched to a gene: 10. This CDR3 contains 17 residues. Sequencing input: PBMCs. The TCR comes from a woman aged 18-29 years in good health and CMV-seronegative. The chain employs TRBV28 and TRBJ2-3; 10 bases match TRBD2. The CDR3 DNA reads as TGTGCCAGCAGTCAAGCACGACTAGCGGGCCTCACAGATACGCAGTATTTT. Translated, it gives CASSQARLAGLTDTQYF.